The 7 T cell receptor beta chains reported below all come from one sample, sequenced in a study of CD8+ T cells in alopecia areata. Reverse transcribed after extraction, RNA yielded cDNA as the sequencing template. Some clones are missing from TCRdb's copy, which holds only in-frame ones; the method was immunoSEQ multiplex PCR. The profile shows about 100,000 clones, 50% to 70% of them singletons. Material: NKG2D-low CD8+ T cells sorted from blood. The receptors stem from a human donor with alopecia areata.

V usage is TRBV29-1 and J usage is TRBJ1-3; 10 nucleotides agree with TRBD1. The J segment lost 1 base and the V segment lost 7 bases, leaving 13 bases of the junction unmatched. The V gene's germline CDR1 is SQVTM and CDR2 ANQGSEA. CDR3 length: 17 residues. The CDR3 protein is CSAAARDRGFSGNTIYF. The CDR3 nucleotides read TGCAGCGCGGCCGCCCGGGACAGGGGATTTTCTGGAAACACCATATATTTT.

The chain couples TRBV13 to TRBJ1-5, with D hard to call. V lost 0 bases, J lost 1 base, and 7 bases lay in between. The CDR3 spans 15 residues. Germline lookup yields CDR1 PRHDT and CDR2 FYEKMQ (reference sequence). The CDR3 loop is CASSLGGSSNQPQHF. CDR3 in DNA: TGTGCCAGCAGCTTAGGGGGATCGAGCAATCAGCCCCAGCATTTT.

This clone was seen a handful of times. The genes are TRBV19 and TRBJ1-3, with D hard to call. Trimming cost V 6 bases and J 4 bases, with 7 bases left between them. Germline V gene sequence: CDR1 LNHDA, CDR2 SQIVND (reference sequence). The CDR3 has 12 amino acids. DNA of the CDR3: TGTGCCAGTAGCCCCCTGGGAAACACCATATATTTT. Its protein is CASSPLGNTIYF.

The rearrangement links TRBV7-6 to TRBJ2-3, with D possibly being TRBD1 (5 bases). Germline-derived CDR1 and CDR2 are SGHVS and FNYEAQ. V lost 5 bases and J 4 bases, leaving 19 bases between the germline ends. The CDR3 runs 16 residues. CDR3 residues: CASSTGTRVVADTQYF. CDR3 sequence (DNA): TGTGCCAGCAGCACCGGCACCAGGGTTGTCGCAGATACGCAGTATTTT.

This rearrangement joins TRBV27 to TRBJ2-1; TRBD1 aligns across 9 bases. Germline CDR1 reads MNHEY; CDR2 reads SMNVEV (reference sequence). The junction had 5 bases not matched to a gene; V was cut back by 7 bases and J by 4 bases. CDR3 length: 14 residues. CDR3 region: CASTDRGGYNEQFF. As DNA, the CDR3 is TGTGCCAGCACAGACAGGGGGGGTTACAATGAGCAGTTCTTC.

V is TRBV11-2 and J is TRBJ2-3; 7 positions match TRBD1. J was trimmed by 0 bases and V by 4 bases; bases with no gene match: 7. Looked up from germline, CDR1 is SGHAT and CDR2 is FQNNGV. The CDR3 sequence is 16 residues long. CDR3 region: CASSSEGGGSTDTQYF. The CDR3 DNA reads as TGTGCCAGCAGCTCCGAAGGGGGCGGGAGCACAGATACGCAGTATTTT.

This clone was seen a few times. CDR3 in DNA: TGCAGCGTTGTATCGCGGGAGGATTACAATGAGCAGTTCTTC. It codes for CSVVSREDYNEQFF. The chain couples TRBV29-1 to TRBJ2-1; 8 bases fit TRBD2. Losses at the gene ends were 4 bases for V and 4 bases for J; bases not matched to a gene: 6. Germline V gives CDR1 SQVTM, CDR2 ANQGSEA. This CDR3 is 14 amino acids long.